These 28 T cell receptor beta chains were sequenced from one sample in a study of blood T cells in healthy people across ages. Alongside a J-beta primer mix, a sample-barcoded 5' primer served in a second PCR lasting about 7 to 11 cycles. TCRdb re-derived calls from the 5' RACE reads in MiXCR, one entry per CDR3 protein. Here the sample spans fewer than 700,000 distinct CDR3 sequences, 47% being singletons. Sequencing was done on a sample of blood. The receptors shown here come from a man older than 75 in good health.

This clonotype was seen a single time. J is TRBJ2-1 and V is TRBV10-3, with D possibly TRBD1 on 5 matching bases. CDR1 ENHRY and CDR2 SYGVKD come from the germline V gene. The CDR3 has 11 amino acids. Trimming took 11 bases from V and 7 from J, leaving 12 bases between them. The CDR3 DNA follows: TGTGCCGCGGCAGGGCAAAATGAGCAGTTCTTC. It yields the protein CAAAGQNEQFF.

The genes are TRBV27 and TRBJ2-2; D not certain. The CDR3 runs to 13 residues. V was cut by 2 bases and J by 8 bases, with 9 bases left in between. Looked up from germline, CDR1 is MNHEY and CDR2 is SMNVEV (reference sequence). The CDR3: CASSLTGVGELFF. The DNA for the CDR3 is TGTGCCAGCAGTTTAACGGGTGTGGGGGAGCTGTTTTTT.

The J gene is TRBJ1-5, the V gene TRBV20-1; TRBD1 might be the D (5 bases). With 3 bases removed from V and 3 bases from J, the gap between germline ends came to 9 bases. In germline, CDR1 is DFQATT, CDR2 SNEGSKA (reference sequence). The CDR3 is 13 residues long. CDR3 DNA: TGCAGTGCTAGGGGGCGGCTCAATCAGCCCCAGCATTTT. Translated: CSARGRLNQPQHF.

The chain is built from TRBV7-2 and TRBJ1-5, with unresolved D. Trimming pared 5 bases from V and 6 bases from J, leaving 11 bases between. Germline CDR1 and CDR2: SGHTA and FQGNSA. The CDR3 sequence is 13 residues long. This CDR3 is CASSPNLGQPQHF. The CDR3 DNA is TGTGCCAGCAGCCCCAATCTTGGTCAGCCCCAGCATTTT.

This chain links TRBV6-5 with TRBJ1-1, with a weak D call TRBD1 (5 bases). Deletions cut 2 bases from V and 1 base from J, with 14 bases between. The CDR3 sequence is 16 residues long. Germline CDR1 is MNHEY and CDR2 is SVGAGI. This CDR3 is CASSYTGPRPNTEAFF. CDR3 bases: TGTGCCAGCAGTTACACAGGACCGAGACCGAACACTGAAGCTTTCTTT.

There are a few counts of this clonotype. V usage is TRBV6-2 or TRBV6-3 and J usage is TRBJ2-3; D is perhaps TRBD2 (6 bases). This CDR3 is 14 amino acids long. The V and J ends lost 4 bases and 5 bases respectively, with 13 bases between them. The germline V gene encodes CDR1 MNHEY and CDR2 SVGEGT. The CDR3 is CASSFRDSRDTQYF. The CDR3 DNA sequence: TGTGCCAGCAGTTTTCGGGACTCTCGAGATACGCAGTATTTT.

This clonotype was detected ten times or more. This chain joins TRBV6-5 and TRBJ1-1; D is perhaps TRBD1 (5 bases). V was clipped by 4 bases and J by 5 bases, with 20 bases between them. Germline CDR1 reads MNHEY; CDR2 reads SVGAGI. CDR3 length: 16 residues. In DNA form, the CDR3 reads TGTGCCAGCAGTTTCCGACCGCCAGGGTTCGGAACTGAAGCTTTCTTT. Translating gives CASSFRPPGFGTEAFF.

The V call is TRBV6-5, the J call TRBJ1-1, with 11 bases lining up with TRBD1. This CDR3 is built from 15 residues. The V and J ends lost 5 bases and 4 bases, in that order; junction bases with no gene match: 6. Germline values: CDR1 MNHEY, CDR2 SVGAGI. In DNA form, the CDR3 reads TGTGCCAGCAGTAACACCGGGACAGGGGGCACTGAAGCTTTCTTT. Residues: CASSNTGTGGTEAFF.

CDR3 bases: TGTGCCAGCAGCCCTTCCTCCCGAGTTCGCTCCTACGAGCAGTACTTC. It translates to CASSPSSRVRSYEQYF. The chain has TRBV7-2 and TRBJ2-7; no definite D call. CDR3 length: 16 amino acids. Germline V gene lookup returns CDR1 SGHTA and CDR2 FQGNSA. The V end was cut by 5 bases, the J end by 0 bases, with 17 bases between.

Many counts were recorded for this clonotype. The chain combines TRBV6-6 with TRBJ2-1, with 8 bases lining up with TRBD2. CDR3 length equals 14 residues. J gave up 6 bases and V 6 bases, and 7 bases lay outside the gene matches. CDR1 and CDR2 from the germline V gene are MNHNY and SVGAGI (reference sequence). The CDR3 spells CASRDSGNGNEQFF. The CDR3 bases are TGTGCCAGCAGAGATAGCGGGAACGGCAATGAGCAGTTCTTC.

This chain uses TRBV11-1 with TRBJ2-5; 11 nucleotides line up with TRBD1. The J call may be mistaken, given a closer DNA end match to TRBJ2-7. The CDR3 totals 14 residues. Germline CDR1 and CDR2: SGHAT and FQDESV (reference sequence). The CDR3, as DNA: TGTGCCAGCAGCTCGGACAGGGGGCCCCACGAGCAGTACTTC. It is translated as CASSSDRGPHEQYF.

This clonotype has more than one count but fewer than ten. The chain joins TRBV30 to TRBJ2-7, with 7 positions matching TRBD1. The J call may not be correct, given that the DNA end is closer to TRBJ2-4. This CDR3 region has 12 residues. The germline gives CDR1 GTSNPN, CDR2 SVGIG (reference sequence). CDR3 protein: CAWSVKGAIQYF. CDR3 coding DNA: TGTGCCTGGAGTGTAAAGGGGGCCATTCAGTACTTC.

The chain is built from TRBV7-9 and TRBJ1-3, with D unclear. The CDR3 covers 13 residues. Germline CDR1 SEHNR, CDR2 FQNEAQ (reference sequence). V was pared by 2 bases and J by 7 bases, with 9 bases between. CDR3 residues: CASSLPPGNTIYF. The CDR3 coding sequence is TGTGCCAGCAGCTTACCCCCCGGGAACACCATATATTTT.

The gene calls are TRBV6-1 and TRBJ2-1; the D gene could be TRBD1 or TRBD2 (6 bases each). Trimming cost V 3 bases and J 3 bases, with 12 bases left between them. The CDR3 contains 15 residues. The germline CDR1 and CDR2 sequences are MNHNS and SASEGT. CDR3 sequence reads: CASSDLRGVYNEQFF. DNA for the CDR3: TGTGCCAGCAGTGATCTGAGGGGGGTCTACAATGAGCAGTTCTTC.

This chain uses TRBV15 with TRBJ1-6; D uncertain. Germline V gene data show CDR1 as LNHNV and CDR2 as YYDKDF (reference sequence). Trimming stripped 3 bases from V and 14 bases from J, with 5 bases between. CDR3 length: 10 amino acids. The CDR3 is CATSSVTLHF. CDR3 in DNA: TGTGCCACCAGCAGTGTTACCCTCCACTTT.

V gene TRBV6-2 or TRBV6-3 combines with J gene TRBJ2-1; no reliable D call. CDR3 length: 14 residues. Germline V gene data show CDR1 as MNHEY and CDR2 as SVGEGT. The V and J ends lost 4 bases and 7 bases respectively, with 14 bases between them. The CDR3 DNA reads as TGTGCCAGCAGTTCTGCCCAGGCCCCAAATGAGCAGTTCTTC. Translation: CASSSAQAPNEQFF.

This clonotype was seen only a few times. This chain connects TRBV7-9 to TRBJ2-6; 8 bases are a match to TRBD1. Germline trimming cut 5 bases from V and 3 bases from J; bases unmatched to any gene: 6. In germline, CDR1 is SEHNR, CDR2 FQNEAQ (reference sequence). This CDR3 has 16 residues. CDR3 region: CASSQDRVDGANVLTF. Written as DNA, the CDR3 is TGTGCCAGCAGCCAGGACAGGGTTGATGGGGCCAACGTCCTGACTTTC.

This clonotype was observed a few times. This rearrangement joins TRBV20-1 to TRBJ2-3; a possible D gene is TRBD2 (5 bases). CDR3 length equals 17 residues. V lost 4 bases to trimming and J lost 0 bases, with 20 bases between them. The germline V gene has CDR1 DFQATT and CDR2 SNEGSKA (reference sequence). In nucleotides, the CDR3 is TGCAGTGCTAACGGAGAGGGCCCTTCTTTGAGCACAGATACGCAGTATTTT. Its translation is CSANGEGPSLSTDTQYF.

This chain links TRBV28 with TRBJ2-4; 15 positions match TRBD2. V dropped 6 bases and J dropped 5; count of bases not matched to a gene: 5. The CDR3 is 16 residues long. The V gene's germline CDR1 is MDHEN and CDR2 SYDVKM. The CDR3 region is CASRQGLAGGQNIQYF. CDR3 coding DNA: TGTGCCAGCAGGCAAGGACTAGCGGGAGGGCAAAACATTCAGTACTTC.

V usage is TRBV20-1 and J usage is TRBJ1-6, with D possibly being TRBD1 (6 bases). The CDR3 is 14 residues long. Germline CDR1 is DFQATT and CDR2 is SNEGSKA (reference sequence). Deletions cut 6 bases from V and 1 base from J, with 10 bases between. CDR3 sequence reads: CSAEQGSYNSPLHF. The CDR3 DNA sequence: TGCAGTGCAGAACAGGGTTCCTATAATTCACCCCTCCACTTT.

The chain couples TRBV12-3 or TRBV12-4 to TRBJ2-2; 7 bases fit TRBD2. Trimming removed 10 bases from V and 4 bases from J; junction bases left unmatched: 9. The CDR3 consists of 14 residues. The chain's CDR3 is CANKAGTSTGELFF. CDR3 DNA: TGTGCCAACAAAGCGGGGACGAGCACCGGGGAGCTGTTTTTT.

This clonotype was counted between two and nine times. V gene TRBV7-9 combines with J gene TRBJ2-7; TRBD1 matches 11 bases. The CDR3 has 14 amino acids. Unmatched junction bases numbered 8, after V lost 10 bases and J lost 3 bases. Germline V gene lookup returns CDR1 SEHNR and CDR2 FQNEAQ (reference sequence). The CDR3, as DNA: TGTGCCACCGATAGTGGGACAGGGGGCTACGAGCAGTACTTC. Protein: CATDSGTGGYEQYF.

This sequence joins TRBV12-3 or TRBV12-4 and TRBJ2-1; TRBD1 or TRBD2 may be the D gene (6 bases each). This CDR3 is built from 14 residues. V was clipped by 6 bases and J by 9 bases, with 18 bases between them. For the CDR3, the DNA is TGTGCCAGCAGGCGGGACATGAGGGAAGCTGAGCAGTTCTTC. Protein product: CASRRDMREAEQFF.

This clonotype was seen a handful of times. The chain uses TRBV5-1 and TRBJ2-1, with D maybe TRBD1 (6 bases). The CDR3 has 17 residues. V was shortened by 4 bases and J by 0 bases, with 17 bases between the two germline ends. In germline, CDR1 is SGHRS, CDR2 YFSETQ. CDR3 region: CASSLRDTSYSYNEQFF. The CDR3 DNA is TGCGCCAGCAGCCTCCGGGACACCTCCTACTCCTACAATGAGCAGTTCTTC.

A few counts support this clonotype. The chain recombines TRBV27 with TRBJ2-2; D gene unclear. The CDR3 sequence is 12 residues long. Germline CDR1 reads MNHEY; CDR2 reads SMNVEV (reference sequence). Trimming shortened V by 2 bases and J by 6 bases, and 4 bases separated the two germline ends. CDR3 DNA: TGTGCCAGCAGTTTACGCCCCGGGGAGCTGTTTTTT. Encoded protein: CASSLRPGELFF.

Concerning this clonotype itself: A much more abundant neighbour one base away suggests this may be a read error. J is TRBJ1-1 and V is TRBV6-5, with D possibly matching TRBD1 (5 bases). Germline values: CDR1 MNHEY, CDR2 SVGAGI. This CDR3 region has 11 residues. V was trimmed by 6 bases and J by 10 bases, leaving 12 bases between them. The CDR3 sequence is CASSTEGIAFF. The CDR3 region has the DNA TGTGCCAGCAGCACCGAGGGGATAGCTTTCTTT.

The chain links TRBV7-2 to TRBJ2-3, with 7 bases fitting TRBD1. Germline CDR1 is SGHTA and CDR2 is FQGNSA. The CDR3 runs to 15 residues. V lost 1 base and J lost 2; bases outside the gene matches: 3. The CDR3 sequence is CASSLEGATTDTQYF. The CDR3 DNA reads TGTGCCAGCAGCTTAGAGGGGGCGACCACAGATACGCAGTATTTT. The variable domain in full, with the rest retrieved from reference TRBV7-2 and TRBJ2-3, is GAGVSQSPSNKVTEKGKDVELRCDPISGHTALYWYRQSLGQGLEFLIYFQGNSAPDKSGLPSDRFSAERTGGSVSTLTIQRTQQEDSAVYLCASSLEGATTDTQYFGPGTRLTVL.

The V and J genes are TRBV6-5 and TRBJ2-2, with TRBD2 matching 9 bases. The germline gives CDR1 MNHEY, CDR2 SVGAGI. The CDR3 is 16 amino acids. V trimming: 8 bases; J trimming: 1 base; junction bases outside the gene matches: 8. DNA of the CDR3: TGTGCCAGCTTCGAAACAGCGGGGGGGAACACCGGGGAGCTGTTTTTT. As protein: CASFETAGGNTGELFF.